This TCR beta chain was identified in a study of T cell responses to AZD1222 COVID-19 vaccine. Study-wide points: Seropositivity was recorded at baseline in only a handful of AZD1222 recipients.

The assay was immunoSEQ multiplex PCR, and TCRdb's table has in-frame clones only and misses some. The sample consists of around 120,000 clones, 75% to 95% of them appearing once. With regard to this clone: Its antigen is not known.

Germline CDR1 reads SGHKS; CDR2 reads YYEKEE (reference sequence). The V gene lost 1 base and the J gene lost 2 bases, with 9 bases spanning the gap. CDR3 length: 15 amino acids. The J gene is TRBJ2-2, the V gene TRBV5-5; a weak D match, TRBD1 (5 bases). Sequenced material: peripheral blood, taken on day 0 of AZD1222 vaccination. This TCR came from an adult in good health. In nucleotides, the CDR3 is TGTGCCAGCAGCTTGCTGCAGGGAAACACCGGGGAGCTGTTTTTT. It yields the protein CASSLLQGNTGELFF.